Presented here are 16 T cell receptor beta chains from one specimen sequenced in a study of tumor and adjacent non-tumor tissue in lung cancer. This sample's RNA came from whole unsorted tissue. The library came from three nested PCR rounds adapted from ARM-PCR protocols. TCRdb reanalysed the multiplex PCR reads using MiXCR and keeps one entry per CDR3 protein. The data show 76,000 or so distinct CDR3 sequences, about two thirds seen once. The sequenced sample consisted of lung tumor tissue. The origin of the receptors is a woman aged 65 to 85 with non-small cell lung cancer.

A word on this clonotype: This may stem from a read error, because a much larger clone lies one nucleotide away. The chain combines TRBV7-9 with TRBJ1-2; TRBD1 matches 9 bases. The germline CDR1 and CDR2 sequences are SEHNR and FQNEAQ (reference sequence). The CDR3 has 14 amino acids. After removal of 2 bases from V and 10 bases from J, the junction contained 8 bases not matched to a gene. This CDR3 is CASSLSGTGFDYTF. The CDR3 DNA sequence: TGTGCCAGCAGCTTATCCGGGACAGGGTTCGACTACACCTTC.

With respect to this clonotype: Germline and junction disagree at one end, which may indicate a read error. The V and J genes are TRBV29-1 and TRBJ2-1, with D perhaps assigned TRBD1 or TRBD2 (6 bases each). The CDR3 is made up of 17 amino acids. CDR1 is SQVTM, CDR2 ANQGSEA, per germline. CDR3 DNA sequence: TGCAGCGTCCATAGCCTGGGGGGTAGCAGGGGATACAATGAGCAGTTATTC. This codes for CSVHSLGGSRGYNEQLF.

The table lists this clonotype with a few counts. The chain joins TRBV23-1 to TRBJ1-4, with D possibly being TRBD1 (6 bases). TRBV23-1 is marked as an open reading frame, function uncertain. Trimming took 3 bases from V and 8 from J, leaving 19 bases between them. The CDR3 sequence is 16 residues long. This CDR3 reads CASSHPSGTWAEKLFF. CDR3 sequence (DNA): TGCGCCAGCAGTCACCCCTCCGGGACATGGGCGGAAAAACTGTTTTTT.

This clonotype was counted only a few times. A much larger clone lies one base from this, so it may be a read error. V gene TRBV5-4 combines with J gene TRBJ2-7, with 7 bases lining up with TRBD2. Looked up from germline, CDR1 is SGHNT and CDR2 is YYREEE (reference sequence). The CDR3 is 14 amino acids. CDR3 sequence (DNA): TGTACCAGCAGCGTGGTCGGGGGGTTCTACGAGCAGTACTTC. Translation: CTSSVVGGFYEQYF.

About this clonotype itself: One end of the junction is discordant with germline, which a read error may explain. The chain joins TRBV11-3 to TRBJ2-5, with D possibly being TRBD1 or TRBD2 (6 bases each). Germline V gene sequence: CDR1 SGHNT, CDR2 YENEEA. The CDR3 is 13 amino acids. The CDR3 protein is CVSSLGEGGTQYF. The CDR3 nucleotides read TGTGTCAGCAGCTTAGGCGAGGGGGGGACCCAGTACTTC.

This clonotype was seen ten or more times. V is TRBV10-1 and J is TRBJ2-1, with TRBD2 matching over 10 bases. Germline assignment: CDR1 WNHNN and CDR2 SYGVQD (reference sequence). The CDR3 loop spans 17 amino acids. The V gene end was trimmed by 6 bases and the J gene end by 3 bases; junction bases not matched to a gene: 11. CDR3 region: CASSRLPSGRDYNEQFF. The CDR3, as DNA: TGCGCCAGCAGCAGGTTGCCCAGCGGGAGGGACTACAATGAGCAGTTCTTC.

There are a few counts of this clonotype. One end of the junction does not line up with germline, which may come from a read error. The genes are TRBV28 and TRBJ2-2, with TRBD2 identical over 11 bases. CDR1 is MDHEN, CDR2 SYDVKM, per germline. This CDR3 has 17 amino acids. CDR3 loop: CVSSLGLAGGYTGELFF. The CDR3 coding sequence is TGTGTCAGCAGTTTGGGGCTAGCGGGAGGTTATACCGGGGAGCTGTTTTTT.

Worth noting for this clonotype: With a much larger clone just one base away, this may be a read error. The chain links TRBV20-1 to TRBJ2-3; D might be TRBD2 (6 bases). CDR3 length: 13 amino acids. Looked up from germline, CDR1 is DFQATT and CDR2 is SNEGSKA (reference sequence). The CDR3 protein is CNATGGFTDTQYF. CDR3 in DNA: TGCAATGCTACCGGGGGATTCACAGATACGCAGTATTTT.

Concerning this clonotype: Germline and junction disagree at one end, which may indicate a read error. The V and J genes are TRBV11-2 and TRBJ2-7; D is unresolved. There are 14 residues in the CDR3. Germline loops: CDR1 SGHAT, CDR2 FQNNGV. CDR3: CASGLDIATYEQYF. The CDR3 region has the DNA TGTGCCAGCGGCTTAGATATTGCAACCTACGAGCAATACTTC.

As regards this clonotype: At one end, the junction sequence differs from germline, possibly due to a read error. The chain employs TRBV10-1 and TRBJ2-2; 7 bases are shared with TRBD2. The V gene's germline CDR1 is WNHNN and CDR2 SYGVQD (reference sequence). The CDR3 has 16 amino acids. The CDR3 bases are TGCGCCAGCAGTGAGTCTCTGGCTAGCGGAGCCTGGGAGCTGTTATTT. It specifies CASSESLASGAWELLF.

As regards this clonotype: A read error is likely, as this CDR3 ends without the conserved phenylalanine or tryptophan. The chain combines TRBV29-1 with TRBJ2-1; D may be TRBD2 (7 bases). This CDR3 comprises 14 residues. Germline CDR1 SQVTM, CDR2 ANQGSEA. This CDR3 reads CSVRDYKGDNEQFL. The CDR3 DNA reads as TGCAGTGTTCGGGACTACAAGGGGGACAATGAGCAGTTCTTA.

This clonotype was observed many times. The CDR3 sequence is CAWSAAGAGEKLFF. The CDR3 nucleotides are TGTGCCTGGAGTGCAGCAGGTGCAGGGGAAAAACTGTTTTTT. The rearrangement uses TRBV30 and TRBJ1-4; TRBD1 is a possible D gene (5 bases). The V gene's germline CDR1 is GTSNPN and CDR2 SVGIG (reference sequence). V was shortened by 1 base and J by 8 bases, with 14 bases between the two germline ends. The CDR3 loop spans 14 amino acids.

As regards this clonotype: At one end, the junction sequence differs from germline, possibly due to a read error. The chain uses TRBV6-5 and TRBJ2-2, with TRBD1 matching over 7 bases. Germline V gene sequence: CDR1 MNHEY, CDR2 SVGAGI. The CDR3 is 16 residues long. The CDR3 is CASSRGQAVSTGELFF. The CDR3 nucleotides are TGTGCCAGTAGCCGAGGACAGGCAGTCTCCACCGGGGAGTTGTTTTTT.

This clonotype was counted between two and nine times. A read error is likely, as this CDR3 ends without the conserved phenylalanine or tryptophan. In DNA, the CDR3 is TGCGCCAGCAGTCAGTTGACAGGGAAGGGGAATGAGCAGTTCCTC. It yields the protein CASSQLTGKGNEQFL. The chain is built from TRBV23-1 and TRBJ2-1, with TRBD1 matching 7 bases. TRBV23-1 is flagged as an ORF with uncertain function. After removal of 3 bases from V and 7 bases from J, the junction contained 9 bases not matched to a gene. The CDR3 spans 15 residues.

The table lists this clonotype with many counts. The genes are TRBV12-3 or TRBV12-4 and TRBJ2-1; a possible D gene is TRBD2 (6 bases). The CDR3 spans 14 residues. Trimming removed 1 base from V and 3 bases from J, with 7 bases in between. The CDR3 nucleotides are TGTGCCAGCAGTTTAGGGGGGGTCTACAATGAGCAGTTCTTC. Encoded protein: CASSLGGVYNEQFF.

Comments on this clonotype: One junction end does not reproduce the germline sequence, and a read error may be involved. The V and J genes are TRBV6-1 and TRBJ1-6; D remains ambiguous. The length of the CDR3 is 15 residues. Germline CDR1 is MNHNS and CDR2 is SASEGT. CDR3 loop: CVSSEEEWKESSLHF. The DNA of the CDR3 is TGTGTCAGCAGTGAAGAAGAGTGGAAGGAGTCATCCCTCCACTTT.